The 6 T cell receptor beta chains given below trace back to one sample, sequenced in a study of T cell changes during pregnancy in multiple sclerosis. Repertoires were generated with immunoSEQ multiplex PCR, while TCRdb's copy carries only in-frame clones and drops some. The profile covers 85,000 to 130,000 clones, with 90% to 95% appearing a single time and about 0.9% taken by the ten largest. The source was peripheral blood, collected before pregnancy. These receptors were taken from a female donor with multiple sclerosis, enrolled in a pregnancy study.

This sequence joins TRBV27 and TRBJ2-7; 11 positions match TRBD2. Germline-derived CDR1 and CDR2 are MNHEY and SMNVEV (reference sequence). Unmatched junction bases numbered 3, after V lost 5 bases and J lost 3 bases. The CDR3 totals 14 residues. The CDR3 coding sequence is TGTGCCAGCAGTCCCGGGACTAGCGGCTACGAGCAGTACTTC. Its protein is CASSPGTSGYEQYF.

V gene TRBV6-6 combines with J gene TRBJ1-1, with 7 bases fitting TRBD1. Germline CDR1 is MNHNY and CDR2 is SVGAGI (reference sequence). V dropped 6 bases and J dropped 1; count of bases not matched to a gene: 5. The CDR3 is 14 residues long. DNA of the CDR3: TGTGCCAGCAGGTACGGGACAGCGAACACTGAAGCTTTCTTT. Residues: CASRYGTANTEAFF.

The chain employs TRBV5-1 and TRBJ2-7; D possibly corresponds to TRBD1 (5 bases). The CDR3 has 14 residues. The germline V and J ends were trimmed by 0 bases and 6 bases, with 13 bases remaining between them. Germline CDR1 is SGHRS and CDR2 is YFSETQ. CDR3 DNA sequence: TGCGCCAGCAGCTTGGCCCAGGGATTCGGCGAGCAGTACTTC. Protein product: CASSLAQGFGEQYF.

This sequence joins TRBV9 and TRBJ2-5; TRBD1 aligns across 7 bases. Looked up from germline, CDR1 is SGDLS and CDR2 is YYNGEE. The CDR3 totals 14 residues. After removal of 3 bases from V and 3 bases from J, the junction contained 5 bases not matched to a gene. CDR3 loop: CASSAQGVEETQYF. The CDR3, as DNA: TGTGCCAGCAGCGCCCAGGGGGTAGAAGAGACCCAGTACTTC.

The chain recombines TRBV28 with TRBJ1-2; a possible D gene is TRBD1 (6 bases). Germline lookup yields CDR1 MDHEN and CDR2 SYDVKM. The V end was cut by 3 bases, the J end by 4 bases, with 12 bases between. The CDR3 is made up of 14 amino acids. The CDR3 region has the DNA TGTGCCAGCAGTTTTGAGGACAGTCCCTATGGCTACACCTTC. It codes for CASSFEDSPYGYTF.

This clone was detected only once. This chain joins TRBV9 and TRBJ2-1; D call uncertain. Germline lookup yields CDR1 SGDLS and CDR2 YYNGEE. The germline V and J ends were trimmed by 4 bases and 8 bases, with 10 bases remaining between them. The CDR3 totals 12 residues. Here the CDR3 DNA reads TGTGCCAGCAGCCCCCGAGGCGATGAGCAGTTCTTC. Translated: CASSPRGDEQFF.